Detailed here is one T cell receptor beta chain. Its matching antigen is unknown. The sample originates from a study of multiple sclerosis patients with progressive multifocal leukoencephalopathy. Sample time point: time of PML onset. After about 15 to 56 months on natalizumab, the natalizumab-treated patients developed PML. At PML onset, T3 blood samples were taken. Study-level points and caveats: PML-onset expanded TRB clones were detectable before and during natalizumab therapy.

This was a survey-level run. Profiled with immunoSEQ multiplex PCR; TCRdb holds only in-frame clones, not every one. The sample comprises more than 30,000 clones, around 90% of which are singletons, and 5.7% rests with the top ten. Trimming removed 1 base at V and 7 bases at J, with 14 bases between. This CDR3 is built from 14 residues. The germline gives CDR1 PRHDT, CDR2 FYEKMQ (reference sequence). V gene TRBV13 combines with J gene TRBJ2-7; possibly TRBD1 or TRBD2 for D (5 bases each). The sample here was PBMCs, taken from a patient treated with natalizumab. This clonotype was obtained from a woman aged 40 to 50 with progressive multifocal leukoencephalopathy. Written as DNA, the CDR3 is TGTGCCAGCAGCTTAGCGGGGACCCTCAGAGAGCAGTACTTC. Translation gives CASSLAGTLREQYF.